This TCR beta chain originates from a study of blood T cell repertoires in COVID-19. Overall study: The analysed material was cDNA or gDNA that came from T cells, B-cell-depleted T cells, or PBMCs.

This clone turned up a few times. V was shortened by 3 bases and J by 1 base, with 9 bases between the two germline ends. The CDR3 runs to 14 residues. CDR1 is SGHRS, CDR2 YFSETQ, per germline. Profiled with immunoSEQ multiplex PCR; TCRdb holds only in-frame clones, not every one. The table has 180,000 or so clones, 75% to 90% seen once. Sequencing was performed on PBMCs or T cells enriched from blood (not recorded which). J is TRBJ2-3 and V is TRBV5-1; maybe TRBD1 (6 bases). This TCR was sampled from a woman aged 60 to 75 who had recovered from COVID-19. The CDR3 sequence is CASSWTAGTDTQYF. CDR3 bases: TGCGCCAGCAGCTGGACAGCGGGCACAGATACGCAGTATTTT.